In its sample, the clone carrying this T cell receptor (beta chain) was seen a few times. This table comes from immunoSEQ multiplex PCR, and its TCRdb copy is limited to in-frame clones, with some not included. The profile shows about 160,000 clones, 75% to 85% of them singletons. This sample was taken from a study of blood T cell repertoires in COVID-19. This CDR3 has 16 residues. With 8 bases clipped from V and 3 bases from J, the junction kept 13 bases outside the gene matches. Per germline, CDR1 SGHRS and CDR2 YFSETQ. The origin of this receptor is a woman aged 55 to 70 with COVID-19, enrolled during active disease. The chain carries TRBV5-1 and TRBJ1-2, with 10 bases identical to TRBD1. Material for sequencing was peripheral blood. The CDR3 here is CASRNTGTGAYYGYTF. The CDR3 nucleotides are TGCGCCAGTCGGAATACCGGGACAGGGGCTTACTATGGCTACACCTTC. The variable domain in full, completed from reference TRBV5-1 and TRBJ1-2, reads KAGVTQTPRYLIKTRGQQVTLSCSPISGHRSVSWYQQTPGQGLQFLFEYFSETQRNKGNFPGRFSGRQFSNSRSEMNVSTLELGDSALYLCASRNTGTGAYYGYTFGSGTRLTVV.